The text below deals with one T cell receptor (beta chain). Its cognate antigen is unknown. 5'RACE template switching built TCR beta cDNA with unique molecular identifiers. TCRdb reprocessed the 5' RACE reads, keeping one entry per CDR3 protein, no DNA. This sample's table has fewer than 550,000 distinct CDR3 sequences. The data belong to a study of T cells expressing NK-cell markers. The wider study: With respect to HCMV, most of the eight sequenced donors were seropositive, and one was seronegative.

The germline V gene encodes CDR1 SEHNR and CDR2 FQNEAQ (reference sequence). The CDR3 sequence is 15 residues long. General study points: HCMV specificity of the expanded NKG2C+ T cell clones stayed unclear. The share of CD8+ T cells held by dominant NKG2C+ clonotypes was roughly 1.0-8% in roughly 6 donors.

This sequence originates from a woman in her forties or fifties in good health. The genes are TRBV7-9 and TRBJ2-1; TCRdb lists TRBD2, though no DNA is available to test this call. Sequenced sample: blood T cells: a sorted CD56 or NKG2C T cell subset, CD4+ or CD8+ T cells, or bulk PBMC T cells (not recorded which). Here the CDR3 reads CASRRIAGGVDEQFF.